This entry lists 31 T cell receptor beta chains sequenced from one sample in a study of blood T cell repertoires in COVID-19. Using immunoSEQ multiplex PCR, the repertoire was profiled, and TCRdb retains in-frame clones only, with some absent. Here the sample spans 350,000 to 400,000 clones, roughly 87% being singletons. The sequencing sample was made of PBMCs or T cells enriched from blood (not recorded which). The receptors shown here come from a woman aged 25 to 45 who had recovered from COVID-19.

CDR3 amino acids: CASSVGQGTHGNTIYF. The DNA for the CDR3 is TGTGCCAGCAGCGTGGGACAGGGAACGCATGGAAACACCATATATTTT. The chain uses TRBV9 and TRBJ1-3; the match to TRBD1 covers 9 bases. The CDR3 has 16 amino acids. The germline gives CDR1 SGDLS, CDR2 YYNGEE. V was clipped by 2 bases and J by 3 bases; unmatched bases: 6.

CDR3 in amino acids: CASSPPDSNSPLHF. In DNA form, the CDR3 reads TGTGCCAGCAGTCCCCCGGACAGTAATTCACCCCTCCACTTT. The chain uses TRBV28 and TRBJ1-6, with a tentative D call TRBD1 (6 bases). Trimming took off 5 bases at V and 6 bases at J, with 11 bases between the two ends. Germline loops: CDR1 MDHEN, CDR2 SYDVKM. The CDR3 covers 14 residues.

This chain uses TRBV5-1 with TRBJ1-1; 10 bases fit TRBD1. J lost 3 bases, V lost 4 bases, and 6 bases had no gene match. Germline V gene lookup returns CDR1 SGHRS and CDR2 YFSETQ. The CDR3 sequence is 15 residues long. The CDR3 loop is CASSGLGTGDTEAFF. CDR3 in DNA: TGCGCCAGCAGCGGCCTCGGGACAGGGGACACTGAAGCTTTCTTT.

The chain recombines TRBV11-2 with TRBJ1-6; 11 nucleotides line up with TRBD1. CDR1 is SGHAT, CDR2 FQNNGV, per germline. The CDR3 is 16 amino acids. The ends lost 5 bases at V and 3 bases at J; junction bases unmatched: 3. In nucleotides, the CDR3 is TGTGCCAGCAGCACCGGGACAGGGGGCTATAATTCACCCCTCCACTTT. This translates into CASSTGTGGYNSPLHF.

This clone has only a few counts. The chain combines TRBV29-1 with TRBJ1-2, with 11 bases identical to TRBD1. From germline, CDR1 is SQVTM and CDR2 ANQGSEA. Trimming took 1 base from V and 6 from J; bases not matched to a gene: 1. The CDR3 totals 13 residues. CDR3 residues: CSVEVGQGDGYTF. The DNA for the CDR3 is TGCAGCGTTGAAGTGGGACAGGGGGATGGCTACACCTTC.

The chain joins TRBV5-8 to TRBJ1-5, with 7 bases identical to TRBD1. This CDR3 is built from 15 residues. With V trimmed by 4 bases and J by 0 bases, 4 bases remained unmatched. Germline lookup yields CDR1 SGHTS and CDR2 YDEGEE. For the CDR3, the DNA is TGTGCCAGCAGCCCGGGGACAGTTAGCAATCAGCCCCAGCATTTT. Translated: CASSPGTVSNQPQHF.

The J gene is TRBJ2-7, the V gene TRBV5-1, with D possibly matching TRBD2 (6 bases). Between the trimmed V and J ends, which lost 0 bases and 2 bases, there was a span of 12 bases. Germline-derived CDR1 and CDR2 are SGHRS and YFSETQ. There are 15 residues in the CDR3. CDR3 loop: CASSLESGVTYEQYF. CDR3 coding DNA: TGCGCCAGCAGCTTGGAGTCGGGGGTTACCTACGAGCAGTACTTC.

CDR3 coding DNA: TGCGCCAGCGCATGGGGACAGACGAGGAACACCGGGGAGCTGTTTTTT. It yields the protein CASAWGQTRNTGELFF. The chain is built from TRBV23-1 and TRBJ2-2, with 7 bases lining up with TRBD1. TRBV23-1 counts as an open reading frame of uncertain function. This CDR3 has 16 amino acids. V gave up 8 bases and J gave up 1 base; unmatched junction bases: 10.

This clone was counted a few times. The CDR3 DNA is TGTGCCAGAAGCACTCAAGACAGGGTTAGCAATCAGCCCCAGCATTTT. Its translation is CARSTQDRVSNQPQHF. The chain combines TRBV7-5 with TRBJ1-5; the table gives TRBD1 as D, unverified against the DNA. TRBV7-5 is a pseudogene locus. The CDR3 is made up of 16 amino acids.

The table lists this clone with a count of one. This same CDR3 is encoded by further DNA sequences in the sample. The gene calls are TRBV6-5 and TRBJ2-7; D not certain. CDR3 size: 13 residues. V dropped 3 bases and J dropped 0 bases, with 6 bases sitting between them. Germline V CDR1 and CDR2: MNHEY, SVGAGI. The CDR3 region has the DNA TGTGCCAGCAGTTATTCCTACTCCTACGAGCAGTACTTC. Translation: CASSYSYSYEQYF.

The chain couples TRBV6-5 to TRBJ2-7; TRBD2 agrees at 8 bases. Germline V lookup: CDR1 MNHEY, CDR2 SVGAGI. Trimming took 9 bases from V and 6 from J; bases not matched to a gene: 16. The CDR3 sequence is 15 residues long. CDR3 region: CARAHRGGPAGEQYF. The CDR3 DNA is TGTGCCAGGGCCCATCGGGGGGGGCCAGCCGGCGAGCAGTACTTC.

This rearrangement joins TRBV24-1 to TRBJ2-1, with TRBD2 as a possible D gene (5 bases). The CDR3 is 16 amino acids. Germline V gene lookup returns CDR1 KGHDR and CDR2 SFDVKD. V gave up 0 bases and J gave up 7 bases, with 15 bases separating them. This chain's CDR3 is CATSDLDPGITNEQFF. The CDR3 DNA follows: TGTGCCACCAGTGATTTGGATCCGGGAATTACTAATGAGCAGTTCTTC.

The chain couples TRBV28 to TRBJ2-1; TRBD2 matches 10 bases. V lost 7 bases to trimming and J lost 10 bases; unmatched junction nucleotides: 16. Germline V lookup: CDR1 MDHEN, CDR2 SYDVKM. The CDR3 is 16 amino acids. CDR3 in DNA: TGTGCCAGCACCCGACGACTAGCGGGCCCCGCCGAAGAGCAGTTCTTC. It is translated as CASTRRLAGPAEEQFF.

This clone turned up a few times. The V call is TRBV10-3, the J call TRBJ1-1, with 9 bases lining up with TRBD1. This CDR3 is 14 amino acids long. The junction had 6 bases not matched to a gene; V was cut back by 6 bases and J by 4 bases. Germline V gene lookup returns CDR1 ENHRY and CDR2 SYGVKD. The CDR3 nucleotides read TGTGCCATCAGGGGACAGGGAGAGGGCACTGAAGCTTTCTTT. It is translated as CAIRGQGEGTEAFF.

The rearrangement uses TRBV7-9 and TRBJ2-3, with 10 positions matching TRBD1. The CDR3 has 15 residues. Germline values: CDR1 SEHNR, CDR2 FQNEAQ (reference sequence). Unmatched junction bases numbered 2, after V lost 5 bases and J lost 0 bases. CDR3 protein: CASSVGQGSTDTQYF. Here the CDR3 DNA reads TGTGCCAGCAGCGTGGGACAGGGGAGCACAGATACGCAGTATTTT.

The CDR3 nucleotides are TGTGCCAGCAGTTTACTCACAGGGAGGGTTGAAGCTTTCTTT. Protein: CASSLLTGRVEAFF. The V call is TRBV28, the J call TRBJ1-1; maybe TRBD1 (6 bases). The V end was cut by 2 bases, the J end by 7 bases, with 14 bases between. The CDR3 is 14 residues long. Per the germline V gene, CDR1 is MDHEN and CDR2 is SYDVKM.

In DNA form, the CDR3 reads TGCAGCGTTGAAGATGGTGACAGATTTGCCTACGAGCAGTACTTC. Residues: CSVEDGDRFAYEQYF. The chain has TRBV29-1 and TRBJ2-7; maybe TRBD1 (5 bases). The V gene's germline CDR1 is SQVTM and CDR2 ANQGSEA. V dropped 0 bases and J dropped 2 bases, with 14 bases sitting between them. This CDR3 contains 15 residues.

V gene TRBV28 combines with J gene TRBJ2-1; 7 nucleotides agree with TRBD1. Germline CDR1 and CDR2: MDHEN and SYDVKM. The V and J ends lost 7 bases and 4 bases, in that order; junction bases with no gene match: 4. The CDR3 length is 13 residues. The CDR3 protein is CASNRDSYNEQFF. The CDR3 DNA reads TGTGCCAGCAACAGGGACAGTTACAATGAGCAGTTCTTC.

This clone showed up just a few times. The gene calls are TRBV2 and TRBJ1-1, with D uncertain. V shed 6 bases and J shed 1 base, with 9 bases lying between them. Germline CDR1 SNHLY, CDR2 FYNNEI. The CDR3 consists of 13 residues. CDR3 in DNA: TGTGCCAGCAGGGAGGGTTGGAACACTGAAGCTTTCTTT. This sequence encodes CASREGWNTEAFF.

The V and J genes are TRBV3-1 (or the pseudogene TRBV3-2) and TRBJ1-2; D not certain. V shed 2 bases and J shed 6 bases, with 7 bases lying between them. Per germline, CDR1 LGHDT and CDR2 YNNKEL (reference sequence). The CDR3 loop spans 12 amino acids. The CDR3 bases are TGTGCCAGCAGCCAACCCCTTAATGGCTACACCTTC. This encodes CASSQPLNGYTF.

As for this clone: Other DNA variants within this sample encode the same CDR3. The rearrangement uses TRBV5-1 and TRBJ2-7; 9 bases align to TRBD1. Germline V gene sequence: CDR1 SGHRS, CDR2 YFSETQ. CDR3 length: 16 residues. V shed 0 bases and J 2 bases; nucleotides not matched to a gene: 6. The CDR3 sequence: CASSLGPGQGTYEQYF. As DNA, the CDR3 is TGCGCCAGCAGCTTGGGTCCGGGACAGGGCACCTACGAGCAGTACTTC.

The chain recombines TRBV7-9 with TRBJ2-2, with 8 positions matching TRBD2. CDR3 length equals 16 residues. Germline V gives CDR1 SEHNR, CDR2 FQNEAQ (reference sequence). Germline trimming cut 7 bases from V and 4 bases from J; bases unmatched to any gene: 11. The CDR3: CASIPLAGRVTGELFF. CDR3 nucleotide sequence: TGTGCCAGCATCCCTTTAGCGGGACGAGTCACCGGGGAGCTGTTTTTT.

The V gene is TRBV7-2, the J gene TRBJ2-1; 10 nucleotides align to TRBD2. This CDR3 region has 14 residues. Unmatched junction bases numbered 5, after V lost 5 bases and J lost 7 bases. Looked up from germline, CDR1 is SGHTA and CDR2 is FQGNSA. The CDR3 sequence: CASSAGLARNEQFF. The CDR3 coding sequence is TGTGCCAGCAGCGCGGGACTAGCGAGGAATGAGCAGTTCTTC.

The J gene is TRBJ2-3, the V gene TRBV5-4; 15 bases are shared with TRBD2. The germline gives CDR1 SGHNT, CDR2 YYREEE (reference sequence). V dropped 3 bases and J dropped 5; count of bases not matched to a gene: 4. There are 16 residues in the CDR3. In DNA form, the CDR3 reads TGTGCCAGCAGCTGGACTAGCGGGGGGGCGGGAGATACGCAGTATTTT. Translated, it gives CASSWTSGGAGDTQYF.

The chain combines TRBV15 with TRBJ1-3; no definite D call. With 5 bases removed from V and 0 bases from J, the gap between germline ends came to 11 bases. The CDR3 spans 15 residues. Germline V gene lookup returns CDR1 LNHNV and CDR2 YYDKDF (reference sequence). The CDR3 DNA sequence: TGTGCCACCAGCCCCCACCCGGGCTCTGGAAACACCATATATTTT. Translated: CATSPHPGSGNTIYF.

In its sample, this clone was seen once. J is TRBJ2-2 and V is TRBV7-8, with 11 bases matching TRBD1. The CDR3 totals 18 residues. The germline V gene has CDR1 SGHVS and CDR2 FQNEAQ. J gave up 4 bases and V 3 bases, and 10 bases lay outside the gene matches. CDR3 sequence reads: CASSFVGDRGVLTGELFF. The CDR3, as DNA: TGTGCCAGCAGCTTCGTTGGGGACAGGGGGGTTCTCACCGGGGAGCTGTTTTTT.

The genes are TRBV9 and TRBJ1-2, with D possibly matching TRBD1 (5 bases). This CDR3 contains 14 residues. The germline V gene has CDR1 SGDLS and CDR2 YYNGEE. The V end lost 4 bases, the J end lost 0 bases, and 10 bases lay between the germline ends. CDR3 DNA sequence: TGTGCCAGCAGCCTAGCAGGGACTAACTATGGCTACACCTTC. It codes for CASSLAGTNYGYTF.

This sequence joins TRBV11-2 and TRBJ1-6; D unresolved. V lost 2 bases to trimming and J lost 8 bases, with 7 bases between them. Germline V CDR1 and CDR2: SGHAT, FQNNGV. This CDR3 has 13 residues. CDR3 DNA sequence: TGTGCCAGCAGCTTAACCGAGGATTCACCCCTCCACTTT. Its translation: CASSLTEDSPLHF.

This sequence joins TRBV2 and TRBJ1-2; 9 bases are shared with TRBD1. CDR3 length equals 14 residues. Losses at the gene ends were 8 bases for V and 4 bases for J; bases not matched to a gene: 8. CDR1 and CDR2 from the germline V gene are SNHLY and FYNNEI. CDR3 bases: TGTGCCAGCGTATACGGGACAGGGTTCTATGGCTACACCTTC. It encodes CASVYGTGFYGYTF.

This clone was observed a single time. The chain recombines TRBV12-3 or TRBV12-4 with TRBJ1-5; perhaps TRBD1 as D (5 bases). The CDR3 consists of 13 residues. Trimming stripped 5 bases from V and 2 bases from J, with 7 bases between. The CDR3 reads CASSTRGNQPQHF. For the CDR3, the DNA is TGTGCCAGCAGTACCAGGGGCAATCAGCCCCAGCATTTT.

This chain connects TRBV28 to TRBJ2-1; 8 positions match TRBD2. V dropped 3 bases and J dropped 5; count of bases not matched to a gene: 9. Germline CDR1 is MDHEN and CDR2 is SYDVKM. This CDR3 contains 16 residues. This CDR3 reads CASSFSRAGGNNEQFF. The CDR3 DNA sequence: TGTGCCAGCAGTTTTTCCCGGGCGGGGGGAAACAATGAGCAGTTCTTC.